This TCR beta chain appears in the sequencing data of a study of blood T cell repertoires in COVID-19. Study in general: COVID-19 samples collected from the United States, Italy and Spain covered acute and convalescent phases. In each case, the material was cDNA or gDNA derived from T cells, B-cell-depleted T cells, or PBMCs.

TCRdb's table, derived via immunoSEQ multiplex PCR, lists solely in-frame clones and lacks some. The repertoire has about 220,000 clones, roughly 84% of them found once; the top ten carry 3% to 4.5%. Germline CDR1 reads SGHTA; CDR2 reads FQGNSA. V lost 2 bases and J lost 4, with 4 bases in between. The CDR3 spans 12 residues. This sequence originates from a woman aged 80 or older with acute or convalescent COVID-19. Sequences were obtained from peripheral blood. The chain links TRBV7-2 to TRBJ2-3; D remains unclear. CDR3: CASSLLADTQYF. CDR3 in DNA: TGTGCCAGCAGCTTACTCGCAGATACGCAGTATTTT.